The 25 T cell receptor beta chains below all came from one sample that was sequenced in a study of T cells after yellow fever vaccination. TCRdb reprocessed the 5' RACE reads via MiXCR and lists one record per CDR3 protein. Counted here are around 200,000 distinct CDR3 sequences, 9.5% to 11% occurring once; the ten biggest clones make up 30% to 45%. Source: CD8+ T cells sorted from PBMCs, taken 15 days after the yellow fever booster vaccination. The source is a young man who received the YFV17D yellow fever vaccine.

This chain uses TRBV3-1 with TRBJ2-2; perhaps TRBD2 as D (6 bases). V lost 2 bases, J lost 0 bases, and 7 bases lay in between. The CDR3 sequence is 15 residues long. Germline loops: CDR1 LGHDT, CDR2 YNNKEL (reference sequence). For the CDR3, the DNA is TGTGCCAGCAGCCAACGACTAGCGAACACCGGGGAGCTGTTTTTT. The encoded protein is CASSQRLANTGELFF.

The chain joins TRBV4-1 to TRBJ2-1; D is undetermined. V was clipped by 0 bases and J by 15 bases, with 18 bases between them. This CDR3 comprises 14 residues. The germline CDR1 and CDR2 sequences are MGHRA and YSYEKL. This CDR3 is CASSQEWAIGVGFF. For the CDR3, the DNA is TGCGCCAGCAGCCAAGAGTGGGCGATAGGCGTCGGGTTCTTC.

This clonotype has only a few counts. The rearrangement links TRBV20-1 to TRBJ2-1, with 7 bases identical to TRBD1. Germline V CDR1 and CDR2: DFQATT, SNEGSKA (reference sequence). This CDR3 is 14 amino acids long. V trimming: 4 bases; J trimming: 1 base; junction bases outside the gene matches: 4. The CDR3 spells CSAIETGSYNEQFF. CDR3 nucleotides: TGCAGTGCTATCGAGACAGGGTCCTACAATGAGCAGTTCTTC.

This clonotype was seen at least ten times. The gene calls are TRBV7-9 and TRBJ2-1; D is ambiguous. Germline-derived CDR1 and CDR2 are SEHNR and FQNEAQ (reference sequence). This CDR3 comprises 12 residues. Trimming took 3 bases from V and 7 from J, leaving 7 bases between them. CDR3 sequence: CASSFDGNEQFF. In DNA form, the CDR3 reads TGTGCCAGCAGCTTCGATGGGAATGAGCAGTTCTTC.

This clonotype came up a few times. The chain joins TRBV4-2 to TRBJ1-1; no definite D call. The CDR3 has 15 residues. In germline, CDR1 is LGHNA, CDR2 YNFKEQ. The V gene lost 1 base and the J gene lost 0 bases, with 9 bases spanning the gap. The CDR3 region is CASSQGEGMNTEAFF. The DNA for the CDR3 is TGTGCCAGCAGCCAAGGCGAAGGGATGAACACTGAAGCTTTCTTT.

Only a few counts were recorded for this clonotype. This chain uses TRBV12-3 or TRBV12-4 with TRBJ2-5; D call uncertain. V shed 6 bases and J shed 0 bases, with 11 bases lying between them. The CDR3 is 14 residues long. CDR3 sequence reads: CASRSLSYQETQYF. The DNA for the CDR3 is TGTGCCAGCAGAAGTTTGAGCTACCAAGAGACCCAGTACTTC.

The sample holds a few counts of this clonotype. The chain links TRBV6-5 to TRBJ2-6; no reliable D call. CDR1 is MNHEY, CDR2 SVGAGI, per germline. V lost 5 bases and J lost 4, with 12 bases in between. This CDR3 has 15 amino acids. The CDR3 reads CASSPARLGANVLTF. The CDR3, as DNA: TGTGCCAGCAGTCCCGCTAGGCTGGGGGCCAACGTCCTGACTTTC.

This clonotype showed up many times. The chain is built from TRBV29-1 and TRBJ2-2; D unresolved. Germline-derived CDR1 and CDR2 are SQVTM and ANQGSEA. This CDR3 spans 13 amino acids. V was pared by 6 bases and J by 3 bases, with 11 bases between. The CDR3 coding sequence is TGCAGCGTCGGGCTAGAGGACACCGGGGAGCTGTTTTTT. It is translated as CSVGLEDTGELFF.

This clonotype was observed a handful of times. V gene TRBV10-3 combines with J gene TRBJ2-7; 7 bases match TRBD1. The length of the CDR3 is 14 residues. V lost 4 bases, J lost 2 bases, and 5 bases stayed unmatched. Germline-derived CDR1 and CDR2 are ENHRY and SYGVKD. CDR3 residues: CAISATGSPYEQYF. The CDR3 DNA follows: TGTGCCATCAGTGCGACAGGGAGTCCCTACGAGCAGTACTTC.

This clonotype has just a few counts. This rearrangement joins TRBV13 to TRBJ2-5; possible D gene TRBD1, 6 bases. Germline CDR1 reads PRHDT; CDR2 reads FYEKMQ (reference sequence). The V end was cut by 5 bases, the J end by 5 bases, with 12 bases between. The CDR3 has 13 residues. DNA of the CDR3: TGTGCCAGCAGCCATACAGGGTTGGAGACCCAGTACTTC. Protein: CASSHTGLETQYF. Full variable domain (outside the CDR3, taken from reference TRBV13 and TRBJ2-5): AAGVIQSPRHLIKEKRETATLKCYPIPRHDTVYWYQQGPGQDPQFLISFYEKMQSDKGSIPDRFSAQQFSDYHSELNMSSLELGDSALYFCASSHTGLETQYFGPGTRLLVL.

The rearrangement uses TRBV5-6 and TRBJ2-7; maybe TRBD1 (6 bases). Looked up from germline, CDR1 is SGHDT and CDR2 is YYEEEE. Trimming cost V 4 bases and J 6 bases, with 20 bases left between them. The CDR3 is 15 residues long. As DNA, the CDR3 is TGTGCCAGCAGCACTTCAGGACAGTGGGTTAGCGAGCAGTACTTC. It specifies CASSTSGQWVSEQYF. The variable domain in full, completed from reference TRBV5-6 and TRBJ2-7, reads DAGVTQSPTHLIKTRGQQVTLRCSPKSGHDTVSWYQQALGQGPQFIFQYYEEEERQRGNFPDRFSGHQFPNYSSELNVNALLLGDSALYLCASSTSGQWVSEQYFGPGTRLTVT.

The sample holds a few counts of this clonotype. The rearrangement joins TRBV12-3 or TRBV12-4 to TRBJ2-3; 11 bases line up with TRBD1. V trimming: 4 bases; J trimming: 6 bases; junction bases outside the gene matches: 0. CDR3 size: 13 residues. The CDR3 loop is CASSWDRGDTQYF. As DNA, the CDR3 is TGTGCCAGCAGTTGGGACAGGGGGGATACGCAGTATTTT.

This clonotype appeared a few times. The CDR3 DNA reads TGTGCCGCGCAGGGAAGGGAGCGGGGGACAGATACGCAGTATTTT. Encoded protein: CAAQGRERGTDTQYF. The chain has TRBV10-3 and TRBJ2-3, with TRBD2 matching 8 bases. This CDR3 is 15 amino acids long. The ends lost 11 bases at V and 3 bases at J; junction bases unmatched: 13. Germline CDR1 ENHRY, CDR2 SYGVKD.

The J gene is TRBJ2-2, the V gene TRBV15; D ambiguous. The CDR3 covers 13 residues. Trimming shortened V by 3 bases and J by 10 bases, and 12 bases separated the two germline ends. Germline CDR1 and CDR2: LNHNV and YYDKDF (reference sequence). The CDR3 nucleotides are TGTGCCACCAGCAGGCCTGCCAAGGTGGAGCTGTTTTTT. Its translation: CATSRPAKVELFF.

This chain uses TRBV12-3 or TRBV12-4 with TRBJ2-1; 8 bases are a match to TRBD2. Trimming removed 7 bases from V and 0 bases from J; junction bases left unmatched: 5. The CDR3 totals 15 residues. The DNA of the CDR3 is TGTGCCAGCAATCACGGGGGGGGCTCCTACAATGAGCAGTTCTTC. Translating gives CASNHGGGSYNEQFF.

This clonotype was observed many times. The V call is TRBV5-1, the J call TRBJ1-2; 7 positions match TRBD1. Germline V gene lookup returns CDR1 SGHRS and CDR2 YFSETQ. The CDR3 totals 18 residues. With 4 bases clipped from V and 9 bases from J, the junction kept 24 bases outside the gene matches. CDR3 sequence: CASSGLGTAQDESKSYTF. Written as DNA, the CDR3 is TGCGCCAGCAGCGGACTCGGGACAGCCCAGGACGAGTCTAAGAGCTACACCTTC.

Only a few counts were recorded for this clonotype. J is TRBJ1-2 and V is TRBV4-3; no reliable D call. The germline V gene encodes CDR1 LGHNA and CDR2 YSLEER. The ends were cut back, 0 bases at V and 4 bases at J, with 12 bases in the middle. The CDR3 length is 15 residues. DNA of the CDR3: TGCGCCAGCAGCCAAGATTCGGGCAGCTTCTATGGCTACACCTTC. Its protein is CASSQDSGSFYGYTF.

This clonotype was counted only a few times. The gene calls are TRBV29-1 and TRBJ2-2; D call uncertain. Trimming removed 0 bases at V and 2 bases at J, with 10 bases between. The CDR3 extends over 15 amino acids. Germline V gene sequence: CDR1 SQVTM, CDR2 ANQGSEA. The DNA of the CDR3 is TGCAGCGTTGAAGATGTCCACCCTAACACCGGGGAGCTGTTTTTT. Translation: CSVEDVHPNTGELFF.

This clonotype occurred a few times. V usage is TRBV29-1 and J usage is TRBJ2-1; D possibly corresponds to TRBD2 (5 bases). V lost 7 bases, J lost 12 bases, and 22 bases lay in between. Looked up from germline, CDR1 is SQVTM and CDR2 is ANQGSEA. This CDR3 comprises 13 residues. This chain's CDR3 is CSGLAWGALGQFF. The CDR3 nucleotides read TGCAGCGGGCTGGCATGGGGAGCCCTGGGGCAGTTCTTC.

The chain couples TRBV12-3 or TRBV12-4 to TRBJ1-4; TRBD1 matches 7 bases. V lost 4 bases and J lost 7; bases outside the gene matches: 9. The CDR3 totals 15 residues. This CDR3 is CASSSTGVLSEKLFF. In DNA form, the CDR3 reads TGTGCCAGCAGTTCCACAGGGGTACTTAGTGAAAAACTGTTTTTT.

This clonotype was counted ten times or more. V and J are TRBV7-9 and TRBJ2-7; D is undetermined. The CDR3 consists of 17 residues. The germline V and J ends were trimmed by 5 bases and 4 bases, with 24 bases remaining between them. Germline V CDR1 and CDR2: SEHNR, FQNEAQ (reference sequence). For the CDR3, the DNA is TGTGCCAGCAGCCTGTGGTGGTTCCCAGCAGCTCGATACGAGCAGTACTTC. As protein: CASSLWWFPAARYEQYF.

This clonotype was found a few times. The chain combines TRBV9 with TRBJ2-3; D is possibly TRBD2 (7 bases). V was clipped by 3 bases and J by 1 base, with 15 bases between them. CDR1 is SGDLS, CDR2 YYNGEE, per germline. The CDR3 contains 16 residues. For the CDR3, the DNA is TGTGCCAGCAGCGCGTCGGGGGGCGATGGCACAGATACGCAGTATTTT. Protein product: CASSASGGDGTDTQYF. The full variable domain, completed using reference TRBV9 and TRBJ2-3, is DSGVTQTPKHLITATGQRVTLRCSPRSGDLSVYWYQQSLDQGLQFLIQYYNGEERAKGNILERFSAQQFPDLHSELNLSSLELGDSALYFCASSASGGDGTDTQYFGPGTRLTVL.

This clonotype showed up just a few times. The gene calls are TRBV20-1 and TRBJ2-7; D unresolved. Trimming left V 1 base short and J 0 bases short, with 19 bases between. This CDR3 contains 17 residues. Looked up from germline, CDR1 is DFQATT and CDR2 is SNEGSKA (reference sequence). CDR3 nucleotides: TGCAGTGCTAGAGCCCTTGACACGAGGCAACTCTCCTACGAGCAGTACTTC. Amino acid sequence: CSARALDTRQLSYEQYF.

In its sample, this clonotype was seen a few times. The chain combines TRBV6-5 with TRBJ1-5; tentative D call: TRBD1 (5 bases). The V end was cut by 2 bases, the J end by 1 base, with 9 bases between. The CDR3 sequence is 15 residues long. Germline values: CDR1 MNHEY, CDR2 SVGAGI. Here the CDR3 reads CASSYRGASNQPQHF. CDR3 in DNA: TGTGCCAGCAGTTACAGGGGAGCCAGCAATCAGCCCCAGCATTTT.

This sequence joins TRBV9 and TRBJ2-3; 7 nucleotides line up with TRBD2. Germline loops: CDR1 SGDLS, CDR2 YYNGEE. J lost 0 bases, V lost 0 bases, and 4 bases had no gene match. This CDR3 comprises 16 residues. CDR3 sequence (DNA): TGTGCCAGCAGCGTAGTTGGGGGGGGAAGCACAGATACGCAGTATTTT. It codes for CASSVVGGGSTDTQYF.